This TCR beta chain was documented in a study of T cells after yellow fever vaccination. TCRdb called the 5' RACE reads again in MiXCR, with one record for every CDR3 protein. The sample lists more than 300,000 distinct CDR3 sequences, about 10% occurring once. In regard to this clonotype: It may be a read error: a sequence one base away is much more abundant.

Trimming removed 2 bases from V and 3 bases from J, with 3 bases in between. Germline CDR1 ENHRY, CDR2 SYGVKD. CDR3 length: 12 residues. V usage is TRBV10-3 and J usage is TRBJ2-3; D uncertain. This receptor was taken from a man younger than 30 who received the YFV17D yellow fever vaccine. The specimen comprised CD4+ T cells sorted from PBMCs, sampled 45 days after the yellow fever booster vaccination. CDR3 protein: CAISETTDTQYF. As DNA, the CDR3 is TGTGCCATCAGTGAGACAACAGATACGCAGTATTTT.